The 15 T cell receptor beta chains below come from one sample, sequenced in a study of OX40 agonist ivuxolimab in advanced cancers. Sequencing was performed with immunoSEQ multiplex PCR; in TCRdb, only in-frame clones are kept and a portion is missing. The table lists some 45,000 clones, around 92% of them singletons, with around 16% in the top ten. This material consisted of CD4+ or CD8+ T cells sorted from blood, taken in a trial of the OX40 agonist ivuxolimab. The receptors stem from an adult with an advanced solid tumor such as melanoma, head and neck, liver or kidney cancer.

The rearrangement joins TRBV27 to TRBJ2-1; no definite D call. The CDR3 contains 12 residues. CDR1 and CDR2 (germline): MNHEY, SMNVEV (reference sequence). Trimming removed 3 bases from V and 10 bases from J, with 10 bases in between. CDR3 sequence (DNA): TGTGCCAGCAGTTTTGCGGTAGGGGAGCAGTTCTTC. The encoded protein is CASSFAVGEQFF.

The chain joins TRBV7-9 to TRBJ2-2; 11 bases fit TRBD2. V gave up 5 bases and J gave up 7 bases; unmatched junction bases: 9. Germline V gene data show CDR1 as SEHNR and CDR2 as FQNEAQ (reference sequence). The CDR3 is made up of 16 amino acids. The CDR3 sequence: CASSQLLAGGGGELFF. The CDR3, as DNA: TGTGCCAGCAGCCAACTTCTAGCGGGAGGAGGCGGGGAGCTGTTTTTT.

The CDR3 coding sequence is TGTGCCAGCAGTTCCCCACCTCACACAGATACGCAGTATTTT. It codes for CASSSPPHTDTQYF. This chain connects TRBV6-5 to TRBJ2-3; D unclear. Trimming took 4 bases from V and 2 from J, leaving 10 bases between them. The CDR3 runs 14 residues. Germline V CDR1 and CDR2: MNHEY, SVGAGI.

J is TRBJ2-5 and V is TRBV14; D remains unclear. The germline gives CDR1 SGHDN, CDR2 FVKESK. V lost 1 base and J lost 2, with 8 bases in between. The CDR3 is 14 residues long. This CDR3 is CASSQAPFQETQYF. Here the CDR3 DNA reads TGTGCCAGCAGCCAAGCTCCCTTTCAAGAGACCCAGTACTTC.

A single count supports this clone. This chain joins TRBV6-4 and TRBJ2-2; TRBD1 matches 8 bases. The length of the CDR3 is 16 residues. CDR1 is MRHNA and CDR2 is SNTAGT in the germline V gene. The ends lost 6 bases at V and 0 bases at J; junction bases unmatched: 6. As DNA, the CDR3 is TGTGCCAGCAGGGCCTACAGGGGGACGAACACCGGGGAGCTGTTTTTT. This translates into CASRAYRGTNTGELFF.

This chain joins TRBV11-3 and TRBJ2-7; maybe TRBD1 (5 bases). The CDR3 has 15 amino acids. Germline CDR1 is SGHNT and CDR2 is YENEEA. V was cut by 2 bases and J by 0 bases, with 11 bases left in between. CDR3 sequence: CASSLSWGSSYEQYF. The CDR3 DNA reads as TGTGCCAGCAGCTTATCGTGGGGCAGCTCCTACGAGCAGTACTTC.

The genes are TRBV5-4 and TRBJ2-5, with unresolved D. Germline CDR1 SGHNT, CDR2 YYREEE (reference sequence). The V and J ends lost 4 bases and 4 bases respectively, with 8 bases between them. The CDR3 runs 12 residues. CDR3 amino acids: CASSGNLETQYF. The CDR3 coding sequence is TGTGCCAGCAGCGGAAACCTAGAGACCCAGTACTTC.

Comments on this clone: This sample includes further DNA sequences coding for the same CDR3. This sequence joins TRBV11-2 and TRBJ2-5, with 8 bases matching TRBD2. Germline loops: CDR1 SGHAT, CDR2 FQNNGV. V trimming: 6 bases; J trimming: 2 bases; junction bases outside the gene matches: 2. CDR3 size: 13 residues. The CDR3 coding sequence is TGTGCCAGCAGTCGACTAGCGCAAGAGACCCAGTACTTC. As protein: CASSRLAQETQYF.

The chain couples TRBV10-3 to TRBJ2-7; a possible D gene is TRBD1 (7 bases). Per germline, CDR1 ENHRY and CDR2 SYGVKD. This CDR3 is built from 13 residues. Trimming removed 9 bases at V and 2 bases at J, with 14 bases between. CDR3 amino acids: CAINTGEAYEQYF. The CDR3 region has the DNA TGTGCCATTAACACAGGGGAGGCCTACGAGCAGTACTTC.

The rearrangement uses TRBV13 and TRBJ1-5; D is ambiguous. Germline values: CDR1 PRHDT, CDR2 FYEKMQ (reference sequence). V was pared by 0 bases and J by 15 bases, with 15 bases between. CDR3 size: 13 residues. As DNA, the CDR3 is TGTGCCAGCAGCTTAGGCCGCGAACAGTATCCGCATTTT. This sequence encodes CASSLGREQYPHF.

The chain uses TRBV6-1 and TRBJ2-7; the D gene is possibly TRBD1 (5 bases). V lost 0 bases to trimming and J lost 3 bases, with 12 bases between them. There are 15 residues in the CDR3. Germline CDR1 and CDR2: MNHNS and SASEGT. Here the CDR3 reads CASSEARPGNYEQYF. The CDR3 DNA is TGTGCCAGCAGTGAAGCGCGTCCAGGGAACTACGAGCAGTACTTC.

J is TRBJ2-7 and V is TRBV5-1; 9 bases line up with TRBD2. The CDR3 has 14 amino acids. Germline values: CDR1 SGHRS, CDR2 YFSETQ. The V gene end was trimmed by 4 bases and the J gene end by 2 bases; junction bases not matched to a gene: 4. CDR3 DNA: TGCGCCAGCAGCAATAGCGGGGGCACCTACGAGCAGTACTTC. This sequence encodes CASSNSGGTYEQYF. Variable domain in full (rest from reference TRBV5-1 and TRBJ2-7): KAGVTQTPRYLIKTRGQQVTLSCSPISGHRSVSWYQQTPGQGLQFLFEYFSETQRNKGNFPGRFSGRQFSNSRSEMNVSTLELGDSALYLCASSNSGGTYEQYFGPGTRLTVT.

This clone was found a few times. The V and J genes are TRBV19 and TRBJ1-1; no firm D call. CDR1 and CDR2 from the germline V gene are LNHDA and SQIVND (reference sequence). The CDR3 runs to 18 residues. The V and J ends lost 6 bases and 0 bases respectively, with 23 bases between them. Here the CDR3 DNA reads TGTGCCAGTAGCCCGCGAATGGTGGGGATCGCAATGAACACTGAAGCTTTCTTT. Translated, it gives CASSPRMVGIAMNTEAFF.

This clone was detected only once. CDR3 sequence: CASSLSQGMNTEAFF. Written as DNA, the CDR3 is TGTGCCAGCAGCTTATCTCAGGGGATGAACACTGAAGCTTTCTTT. The chain couples TRBV7-2 to TRBJ1-1; D is perhaps TRBD1 (6 bases). V shed 2 bases and J shed 0 bases, with 10 bases lying between them. The CDR3 has 15 amino acids. Germline assignment: CDR1 SGHTA and CDR2 FQGNSA.

V is TRBV4-1 and J is TRBJ2-7; D remains unclear. The CDR3 has 16 amino acids. V was shortened by 2 bases and J by 0 bases, with 14 bases between the two germline ends. Germline V CDR1 and CDR2: MGHRA, YSYEKL. This chain's CDR3 is CASSQPLLVSSYEQYF. The CDR3 coding sequence is TGCGCCAGCAGCCAACCTTTATTGGTGAGCTCCTACGAGCAGTACTTC.